Shown below are 2 T cell receptor beta chains from a single sample sequenced in a study of control samples from healthy donors and cancer patients. Sequencing used immunoSEQ multiplex PCR; TCRdb keeps in-frame clones, though not all of them. This sample carries 12,000 to 15,000 clones, about 80% of them seen once, and the ten largest clones take roughly 18%. The sequenced sample consisted of formalin-fixed, paraffin-embedded tissue. The receptors come from a female donor with lung cancer.

This clone occurred once. The chain recombines TRBV5-4 with TRBJ2-3; maybe TRBD2 (6 bases). The CDR3 totals 17 residues. V was clipped by 4 bases and J by 1 base, with 19 bases between them. CDR1 is SGHNT and CDR2 is YYREEE in the germline V gene (reference sequence). In DNA form, the CDR3 reads TGTGCCAGCAGCCGGGGAGGAATCGGCGGCCGCACAGATACGCAGTATTTT. As protein: CASSRGGIGGRTDTQYF.

As to this clone: One end of the junction varies from germline; a read error may be responsible. The J gene is TRBJ1-1, the V gene TRBV16, with D hard to call. This CDR3 spans 14 amino acids. Germline V gives CDR1 KGHSY, CDR2 FQNENV. Here the CDR3 reads CASSQSRMNTEAFF. CDR3 nucleotide sequence: TGTGCCAGCAGCCAATCCCGGATGAATACTGAAGCTTTCTTT.